A single sample gave rise to the 27 T cell receptor beta chains below, sequenced in a study of T cell responses to AZD1222 COVID-19 vaccine. Sequenced by immunoSEQ multiplex PCR; TCRdb stores in-frame clones only, minus some. The data contain about 120,000 clones, about 91% of them singletons. Specimen: peripheral blood, collected 28 days after the second AZD1222 dose. Source of these receptors: an adult who received the AZD1222 COVID-19 vaccine.

This clone has just one count. V is TRBV7-3 and J is TRBJ1-3; 10 bases match TRBD1. V was pared by 5 bases and J by 0 bases, with 4 bases of the junction left unmatched. The germline V gene encodes CDR1 SGHTA and CDR2 FQGTGA. The CDR3 is 16 amino acids. CDR3 coding DNA: TGTGCCAGCAGCATGGGACAGGGGCCCTCTGGAAACACCATATATTTT. Its translation: CASSMGQGPSGNTIYF.

The chain is built from TRBV6-5 and TRBJ2-7; D is possibly TRBD2 (6 bases). V was cut by 2 bases and J by 2 bases, with 7 bases left in between. Germline CDR1 is MNHEY and CDR2 is SVGAGI. The CDR3 is 13 residues long. The CDR3 sequence: CASSYGLPYEQYF. CDR3 bases: TGTGCCAGCAGTTACGGACTACCCTACGAGCAGTACTTC.

This clone came up a few times. The genes are TRBV9 and TRBJ2-1; D is possibly TRBD1 (6 bases). V was cut by 0 bases and J by 8 bases, with 15 bases left in between. The CDR3 consists of 15 residues. CDR1 is SGDLS, CDR2 YYNGEE, per germline. The DNA of the CDR3 is TGTGCCAGCAGCGTAGGTGGTAGCTCAGGGGATGAGCAGTTCTTC. This gives the protein CASSVGGSSGDEQFF.

The chain combines TRBV6-6 with TRBJ1-1; D may be TRBD1 (5 bases). Trimming pared 2 bases from V and 6 bases from J, leaving 10 bases between. The CDR3 has 13 residues. Germline CDR1 and CDR2: MNHNY and SVGAGI (reference sequence). The DNA for the CDR3 is TGTGCCAGCAGTTACCAGGGTTTGGCTGAAGCTTTCTTT. As protein: CASSYQGLAEAFF.

The rearrangement uses TRBV10-3 and TRBJ2-5, with D unresolved. Germline CDR1 ENHRY, CDR2 SYGVKD. V was cut by 0 bases and J by 5 bases, with 10 bases left in between. CDR3 size: 14 residues. The CDR3 DNA is TGTGCCATCAGTGAGTCTAGGGATGGTGAGACCCAGTACTTC. It specifies CAISESRDGETQYF.

The rearrangement links TRBV24-1 to TRBJ1-2; TRBD1 is a possible D gene (5 bases). Trimming cost V 7 bases and J 6 bases, with 8 bases left between them. The CDR3 is 11 amino acids. Looked up from germline, CDR1 is KGHDR and CDR2 is SFDVKD. Here the CDR3 reads CATSPGNGYTF. The CDR3 bases are TGTGCCACCAGCCCAGGGAATGGCTACACCTTC.

This rearrangement joins TRBV28 to TRBJ1-1, with no clear D. The CDR3 has 14 residues. V lost 6 bases and J 2 bases, leaving 13 bases between the germline ends. Germline lookup yields CDR1 MDHEN and CDR2 SYDVKM. CDR3 in DNA: TGTGCCAGCAGCACACCTGTTCGAAACACTGAAGCTTTCTTT. Residues: CASSTPVRNTEAFF.

Only one count was recorded for this clone. The chain has TRBV27 and TRBJ1-5, with D hard to call. This CDR3 has 14 residues. Germline lookup yields CDR1 MNHEY and CDR2 SMNVEV (reference sequence). V lost 0 bases to trimming and J lost 0 bases, with 3 bases between them. As DNA, the CDR3 is TGTGCCAGCAGTTTATCCTATAGCAATCAGCCCCAGCATTTT. The encoded protein is CASSLSYSNQPQHF.

The gene calls are TRBV14 and TRBJ2-7, with D maybe TRBD1 (6 bases). The CDR3 runs 13 residues. With 4 bases removed from V and 2 bases from J, the gap between germline ends came to 9 bases. CDR1 is SGHDN, CDR2 FVKESK, per germline. CDR3 residues: CASSPGVPYEQYF. The CDR3 nucleotides are TGTGCCAGCAGCCCAGGGGTACCCTACGAGCAGTACTTC.

The rearrangement joins TRBV19 to TRBJ1-5; D not resolved. The CDR3 has 12 residues. CDR1 is LNHDA and CDR2 is SQIVND in the germline V gene (reference sequence). The V and J ends lost 2 bases and 7 bases respectively, with 6 bases between them. This CDR3 reads CASSIRFQPQHF. DNA for the CDR3: TGTGCCAGTAGTATACGTTTCCAGCCCCAGCATTTT.

Here the CDR3 DNA reads TGTGCCAGCAGCCCCTTTCGAGGGAACTATGGCTACACCTTC. Residues: CASSPFRGNYGYTF. The V call is TRBV3-1 (or the pseudogene TRBV3-2), the J call TRBJ1-2, with D hard to call. Germline lookup yields CDR1 LGHDT and CDR2 YNNKEL (reference sequence). Trimming shortened V by 4 bases and J by 2 bases, and 11 bases separated the two germline ends. The CDR3 is 14 amino acids.

The gene calls are TRBV5-6 and TRBJ1-2; D unclear. Deletions cut 0 bases from V and 8 bases from J, with 17 bases between. Germline V gene sequence: CDR1 SGHDT, CDR2 YYEEEE. The CDR3 is 15 amino acids. The CDR3 spells CASSLVSQFWGGYTF. CDR3 DNA: TGTGCCAGCAGCTTGGTCAGCCAGTTTTGGGGAGGCTACACCTTC. Full variable domain (rest looked up from reference TRBV5-6 and TRBJ1-2): DAGVTQSPTHLIKTRGQQVTLRCSPKSGHDTVSWYQQALGQGPQFIFQYYEEEERQRGNFPDRFSGHQFPNYSSELNVNALLLGDSALYLCASSLVSQFWGGYTFGSGTRLTVV.

The J gene is TRBJ1-3, the V gene TRBV11-2; no clear D. The germline CDR1 and CDR2 sequences are SGHAT and FQNNGV. With 6 bases removed from V and 0 bases from J, the gap between germline ends came to 6 bases. This CDR3 region has 13 residues. The CDR3, as DNA: TGTGCCAGCAGGTTTAACTCTGGAAACACCATATATTTT. Amino acids: CASRFNSGNTIYF.

The rearrangement uses TRBV2 and TRBJ1-5, with a possible D match to TRBD1 (6 bases). This CDR3 has 15 residues. The germline CDR1 and CDR2 sequences are SNHLY and FYNNEI. The V and J ends lost 7 bases and 4 bases respectively, with 17 bases between them. CDR3 protein: CASNKNRDFNQPQHF. The CDR3 coding sequence is TGTGCCAGCAATAAGAACAGGGACTTTAATCAGCCCCAGCATTTT.

J is TRBJ1-2 and V is TRBV15, with 10 bases matching TRBD1. The V gene's germline CDR1 is LNHNV and CDR2 YYDKDF (reference sequence). The CDR3 sequence is 14 residues long. V lost 3 bases to trimming and J lost 7 bases; unmatched junction nucleotides: 5. DNA of the CDR3: TGTGCCACCAGCAGGGACAGGGGGGGCGTTGGCTACACCTTC. Translation: CATSRDRGGVGYTF.

CDR3 protein: CASSWLQGDLSTDTQYF. As DNA, the CDR3 is TGTGCCAGCAGTTGGTTACAGGGGGACCTCAGCACAGATACGCAGTATTTT. The rearrangement links TRBV28 to TRBJ2-3; TRBD1 aligns across 8 bases. The CDR3 runs to 17 residues. Germline loops: CDR1 MDHEN, CDR2 SYDVKM. The V gene end was trimmed by 4 bases and the J gene end by 0 bases; junction bases not matched to a gene: 9.

J is TRBJ2-3 and V is TRBV7-9; no definite D call. The V gene lost 7 bases and the J gene lost 0 bases, with 8 bases spanning the gap. CDR1 and CDR2 from the germline V gene are SEHNR and FQNEAQ (reference sequence). The CDR3 is made up of 13 amino acids. In DNA, the CDR3 is TGTGCCAGCATCACACAGAGCACAGATACGCAGTATTTT. Translation: CASITQSTDTQYF.

The chain has TRBV19 and TRBJ2-3, with 12 bases that match TRBD2. V shed 6 bases, J shed 2 bases, and the junction held 9 bases outside the gene matches. The CDR3 covers 17 residues. Germline lookup yields CDR1 LNHDA and CDR2 SQIVND (reference sequence). CDR3 amino acids: CASSTLAGGPITDTQYF. The CDR3 DNA reads TGTGCCAGTAGCACTCTAGCGGGGGGGCCGATCACAGATACGCAGTATTTT.

V usage is TRBV29-1 and J usage is TRBJ1-1; D is unresolved. V was shortened by 6 bases and J by 6 bases, with 8 bases between the two germline ends. This CDR3 is 10 amino acids long. Germline values: CDR1 SQVTM, CDR2 ANQGSEA. The CDR3 spells CSVLVPEAFF. CDR3 coding DNA: TGCAGCGTCCTCGTCCCTGAAGCTTTCTTT.

The chain is built from TRBV5-1 and TRBJ2-1; possibly TRBD1 for D (5 bases). Germline loops: CDR1 SGHRS, CDR2 YFSETQ. V was pared by 0 bases and J by 8 bases, with 9 bases between. The CDR3 is 13 residues long. CDR3 in amino acids: CASSLGRAYEQFF. The CDR3 region has the DNA TGCGCCAGCAGCTTGGGCAGGGCCTATGAGCAGTTCTTC.

The rearrangement links TRBV6-5 to TRBJ2-6; D ambiguous. Trimming cost V 2 bases and J 1 base, with 9 bases left between them. Germline V CDR1 and CDR2: MNHEY, SVGAGI. This CDR3 is 16 amino acids long. CDR3 sequence: CASSYGERSGANVLTF. The CDR3 bases are TGTGCCAGCAGTTACGGCGAGAGATCTGGGGCCAACGTCCTGACTTTC.

The chain employs TRBV21-1 and TRBJ1-6. TRBV21-1 is a pseudogene. This CDR3 comprises 9 residues. CDR3 amino acids: CASHSPLHF. CDR3 nucleotides: TGTGCCAGCCATTCACCCCTCCACTTT.

The chain employs TRBV4-3 and TRBJ2-7, with 9 positions matching TRBD1. The CDR3 is 15 residues long. Germline V gene sequence: CDR1 LGHNA, CDR2 YSLEER. Germline trimming cut 4 bases from V and 5 bases from J; bases unmatched to any gene: 9. The CDR3 here is CASSPGTGRGDEQYF. The CDR3 DNA is TGCGCCAGCAGCCCGGGGACAGGGAGAGGGGACGAGCAGTACTTC.

This clone was seen just once. This sequence joins TRBV7-8 and TRBJ1-5; the D is unclear. CDR3 length: 14 amino acids. Trimming took off 2 bases at V and 3 bases at J, with 8 bases between the two ends. The germline V gene encodes CDR1 SGHVS and CDR2 FQNEAQ. The CDR3 nucleotides read TGTGCCAGCAGCTTAAGTTTCGACAATCAGCCCCAGCATTTT. Its protein product is CASSLSFDNQPQHF. Full variable domain (missing parts from reference TRBV7-8 and TRBJ1-5): GAGVSQSPRYKVAKRGQDVALRCDPISGHVSLFWYQQALGQGPEFLTYFQNEAQLDKSGLPSDRFFAERPEGSVSTLKIQRTQQEDSAVYLCASSLSFDNQPQHFGDGTRLSIL.

The chain joins TRBV11-1 to TRBJ1-4; D is unresolved. The CDR3 contains 13 residues. V shed 6 bases and J shed 5 bases, with 10 bases lying between them. Germline V gene data show CDR1 as SGHAT and CDR2 as FQDESV (reference sequence). The CDR3 loop reads CASSINRNEKLFF. The CDR3 coding sequence is TGTGCCAGCAGTATCAACCGAAATGAAAAACTGTTTTTT. Complete variable domain (other parts from reference TRBV11-1 and TRBJ1-4): EAEVAQSPRYKITEKSQAVAFWCDPISGHATLYWYRQILGQGPELLVQFQDESVVDDSQLPKDRFSAERLKGVDSTLKIQPAELGDSAMYLCASSINRNEKLFFGSGTQLSVL.

The CDR3 DNA sequence: TGTGCCAGCAGCTTAGAGGCAGTTGATGATGGCTACACCTTC. This sequence encodes CASSLEAVDDGYTF. The chain combines TRBV7-2 with TRBJ1-2; D remains ambiguous. Trimming removed 1 base from V and 6 bases from J, with 12 bases in between. The germline CDR1 and CDR2 sequences are SGHTA and FQGNSA. The CDR3 extends over 14 amino acids.

This clone was observed once. V usage is TRBV4-3 and J usage is TRBJ1-2; D might be TRBD1 (6 bases). Germline values: CDR1 LGHNA, CDR2 YSLEER. The CDR3 has 14 residues. V lost 0 bases, J lost 6 bases, and 11 bases lay in between. The chain's CDR3 is CASSQEGGADGYTF. In DNA, the CDR3 is TGCGCCAGCAGCCAAGAGGGGGGGGCCGATGGCTACACCTTC.